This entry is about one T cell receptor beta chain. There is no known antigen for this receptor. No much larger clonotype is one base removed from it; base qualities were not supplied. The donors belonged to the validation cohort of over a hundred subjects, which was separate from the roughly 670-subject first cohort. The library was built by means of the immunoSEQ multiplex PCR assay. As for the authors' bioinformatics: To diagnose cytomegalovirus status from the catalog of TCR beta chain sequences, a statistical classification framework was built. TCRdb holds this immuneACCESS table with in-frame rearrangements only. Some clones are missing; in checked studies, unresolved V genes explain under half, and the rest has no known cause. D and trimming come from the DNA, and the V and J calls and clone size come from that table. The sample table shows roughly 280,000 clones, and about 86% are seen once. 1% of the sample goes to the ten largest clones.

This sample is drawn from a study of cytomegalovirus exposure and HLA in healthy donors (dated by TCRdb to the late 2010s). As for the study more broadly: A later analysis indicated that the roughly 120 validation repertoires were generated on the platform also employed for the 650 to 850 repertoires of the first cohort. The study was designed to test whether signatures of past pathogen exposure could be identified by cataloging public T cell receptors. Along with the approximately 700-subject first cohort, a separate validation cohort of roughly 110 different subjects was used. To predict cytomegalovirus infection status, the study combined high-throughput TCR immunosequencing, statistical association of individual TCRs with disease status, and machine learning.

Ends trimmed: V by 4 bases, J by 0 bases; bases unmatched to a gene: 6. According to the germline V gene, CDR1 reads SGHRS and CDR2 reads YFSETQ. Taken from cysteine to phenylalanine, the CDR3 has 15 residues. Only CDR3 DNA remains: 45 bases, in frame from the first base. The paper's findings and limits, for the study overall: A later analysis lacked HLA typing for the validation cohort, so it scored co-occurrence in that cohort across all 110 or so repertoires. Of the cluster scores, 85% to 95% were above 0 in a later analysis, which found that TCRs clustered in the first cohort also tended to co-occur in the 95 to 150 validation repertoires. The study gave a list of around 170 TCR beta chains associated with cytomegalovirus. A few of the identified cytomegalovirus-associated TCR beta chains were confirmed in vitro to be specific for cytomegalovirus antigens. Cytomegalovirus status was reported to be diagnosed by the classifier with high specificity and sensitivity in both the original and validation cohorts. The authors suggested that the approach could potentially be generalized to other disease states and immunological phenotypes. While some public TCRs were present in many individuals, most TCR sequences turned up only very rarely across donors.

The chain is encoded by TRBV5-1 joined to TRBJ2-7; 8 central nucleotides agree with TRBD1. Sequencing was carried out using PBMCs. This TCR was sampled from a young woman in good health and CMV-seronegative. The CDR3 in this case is CASSIEGQVSYEQYF. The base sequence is TGCGCCAGCAGCATCGAGGGACAGGTCTCCTACGAGCAGTACTTC.